The source of this T cell receptor (beta chain) is a study of T cells in localized non-small cell lung cancer. The method was immunoSEQ multiplex PCR; TCRdb's version includes in-frame clones alone and lacks a portion of them. Here the sample spans 23,000 or so clones, approximately 91% being singletons. General study points: Turning up in adjacent lung were a median roughly 50 of the top 100 tumor clones. Heterogeneity remains possible, as sequencing covered one tumor region only.

This CDR3 is built from 12 residues. Trimming took 4 bases from V and 4 from J, leaving 8 bases between them. In germline, CDR1 is SGHRS, CDR2 YFSETQ. As concerns this clone: Antigen unknown.

This specimen consisted of peripheral blood, obtained before any cancer treatment. The TCR comes from a man between 40 and 70 years old with stage I squamous cell lung carcinoma. The rearrangement uses TRBV5-1 and TRBJ1-2; D is ambiguous. In DNA form, the CDR3 reads TGCGCCAGCAGCAGTGGGTCCTATGGCTACACCTTC. This sequence encodes CASSSGSYGYTF.